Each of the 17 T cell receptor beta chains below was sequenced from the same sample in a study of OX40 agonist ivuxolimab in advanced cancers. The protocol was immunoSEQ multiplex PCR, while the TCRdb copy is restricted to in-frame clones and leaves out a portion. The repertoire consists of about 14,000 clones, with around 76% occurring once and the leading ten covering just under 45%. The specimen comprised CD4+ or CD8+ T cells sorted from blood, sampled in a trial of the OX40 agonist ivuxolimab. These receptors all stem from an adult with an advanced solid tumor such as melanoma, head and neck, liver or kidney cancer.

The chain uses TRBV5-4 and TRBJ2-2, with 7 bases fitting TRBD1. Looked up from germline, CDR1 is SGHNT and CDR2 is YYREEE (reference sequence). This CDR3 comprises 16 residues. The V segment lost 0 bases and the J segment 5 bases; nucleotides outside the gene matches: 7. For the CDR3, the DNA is TGTGCCAGCAGCTTGGAGACAGGGTTCGGAACCGGGGAGCTGTTTTTT. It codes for CASSLETGFGTGELFF.

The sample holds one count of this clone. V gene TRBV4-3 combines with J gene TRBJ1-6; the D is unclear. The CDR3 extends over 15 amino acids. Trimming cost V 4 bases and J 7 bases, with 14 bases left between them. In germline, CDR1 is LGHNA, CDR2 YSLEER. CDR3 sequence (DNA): TGCGCCAGCAGCCCGGCGGCGGCGGGGAATTCACCCCTCCACTTT. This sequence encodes CASSPAAAGNSPLHF.

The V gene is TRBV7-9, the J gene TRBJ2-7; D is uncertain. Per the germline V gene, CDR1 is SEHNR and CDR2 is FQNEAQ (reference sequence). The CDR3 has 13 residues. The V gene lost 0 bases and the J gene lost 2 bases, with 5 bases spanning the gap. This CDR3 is CASSLASTYEQYF. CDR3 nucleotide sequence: TGTGCCAGCAGCTTAGCAAGTACCTACGAGCAGTACTTC. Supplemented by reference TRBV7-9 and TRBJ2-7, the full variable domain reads DTGVSQNPRHKITKRGQNVTFRCDPISEHNRLYWYRQTLGQGPEFLTYFQNEAQLEKSRLLSDRFSAERPKGSFSTLEIQRTEQGDSAMYLCASSLASTYEQYFGPGTRLTVT.

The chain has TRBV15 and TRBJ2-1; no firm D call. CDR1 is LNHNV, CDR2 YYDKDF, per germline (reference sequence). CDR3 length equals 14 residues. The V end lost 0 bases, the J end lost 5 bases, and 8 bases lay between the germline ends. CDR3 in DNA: TGTGCCACCAGCAGAGATACCGGCAACAATGAGCAGTTCTTC. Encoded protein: CATSRDTGNNEQFF.

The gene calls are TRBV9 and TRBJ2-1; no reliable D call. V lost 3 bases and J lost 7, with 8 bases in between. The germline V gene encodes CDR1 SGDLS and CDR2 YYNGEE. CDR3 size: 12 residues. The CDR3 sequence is CASSGGRNEQFF. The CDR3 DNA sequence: TGTGCCAGCAGCGGGGGTCGGAATGAGCAGTTCTTC.

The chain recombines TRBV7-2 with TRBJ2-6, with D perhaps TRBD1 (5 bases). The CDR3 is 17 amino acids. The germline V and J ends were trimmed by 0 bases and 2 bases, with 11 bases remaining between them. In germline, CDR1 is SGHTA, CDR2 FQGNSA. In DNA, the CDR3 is TGTGCCAGCAGCTTAGCAGGCCAGGGCACTGGGGCCAACGTCCTGACTTTC. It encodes CASSLAGQGTGANVLTF.

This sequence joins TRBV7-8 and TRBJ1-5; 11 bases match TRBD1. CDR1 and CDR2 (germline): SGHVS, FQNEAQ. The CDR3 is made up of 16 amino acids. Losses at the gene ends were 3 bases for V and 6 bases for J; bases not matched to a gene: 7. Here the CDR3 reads CASSFLRTGGFQPQHF. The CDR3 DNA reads TGTGCCAGCAGCTTCCTTCGGACAGGGGGCTTTCAGCCCCAGCATTTT.

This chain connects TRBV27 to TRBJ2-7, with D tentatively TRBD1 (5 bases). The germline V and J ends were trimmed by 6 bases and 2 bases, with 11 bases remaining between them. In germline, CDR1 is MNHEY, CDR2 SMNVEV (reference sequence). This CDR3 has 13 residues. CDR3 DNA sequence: TGTGCCAGCAGCCCCCTGGACACCTACGAGCAGTACTTC. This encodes CASSPLDTYEQYF.

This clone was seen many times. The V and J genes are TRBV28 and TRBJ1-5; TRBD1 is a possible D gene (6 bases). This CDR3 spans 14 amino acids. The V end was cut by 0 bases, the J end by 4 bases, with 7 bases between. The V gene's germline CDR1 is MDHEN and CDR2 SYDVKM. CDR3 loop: CASSLWTGNQPQHF. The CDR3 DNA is TGTGCCAGCAGTTTATGGACAGGTAATCAGCCCCAGCATTTT.

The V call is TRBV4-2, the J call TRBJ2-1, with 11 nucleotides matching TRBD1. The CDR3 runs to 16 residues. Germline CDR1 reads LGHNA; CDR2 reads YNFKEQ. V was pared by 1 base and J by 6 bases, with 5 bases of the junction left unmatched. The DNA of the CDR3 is TGTGCCAGCAGCCAAGCCACCGGGACAGGGGGCAATGAGCAGTTCTTC. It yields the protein CASSQATGTGGNEQFF.

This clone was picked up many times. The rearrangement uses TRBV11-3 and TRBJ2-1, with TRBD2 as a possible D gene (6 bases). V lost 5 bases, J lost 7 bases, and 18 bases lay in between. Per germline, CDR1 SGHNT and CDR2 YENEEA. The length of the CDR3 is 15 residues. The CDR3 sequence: CASSTGSRGWNEQFF. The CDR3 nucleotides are TGTGCCAGCAGCACCGGGAGTAGGGGTTGGAATGAGCAGTTCTTC.

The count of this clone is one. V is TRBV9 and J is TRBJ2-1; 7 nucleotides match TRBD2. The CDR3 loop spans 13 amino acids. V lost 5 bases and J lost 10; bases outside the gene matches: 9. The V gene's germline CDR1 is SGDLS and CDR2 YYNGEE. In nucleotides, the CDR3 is TGTGCCAGCAGGGGGCTAGCGGAGGTGGAGCAGTTCTTC. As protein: CASRGLAEVEQFF. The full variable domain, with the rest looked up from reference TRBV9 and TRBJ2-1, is DSGVTQTPKHLITATGQRVTLRCSPRSGDLSVYWYQQSLDQGLQFLIQYYNGEERAKGNILERFSAQQFPDLHSELNLSSLELGDSALYFCASRGLAEVEQFFGPGTRLTVL.

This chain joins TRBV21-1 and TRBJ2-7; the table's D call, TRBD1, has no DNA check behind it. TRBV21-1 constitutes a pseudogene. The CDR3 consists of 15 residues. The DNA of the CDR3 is TGTGCCAGCAGCAAAGCGGGACAGGGAAATTACGAGCAGTACTTC. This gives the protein CASSKAGQGNYEQYF.

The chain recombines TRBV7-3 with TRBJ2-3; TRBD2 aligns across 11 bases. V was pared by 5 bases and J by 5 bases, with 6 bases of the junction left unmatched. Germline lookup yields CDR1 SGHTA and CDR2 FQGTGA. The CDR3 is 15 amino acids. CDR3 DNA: TGTGCCAGCAGCCGAACTAGCGGGAGTTTAGATACGCAGTATTTT. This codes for CASSRTSGSLDTQYF.

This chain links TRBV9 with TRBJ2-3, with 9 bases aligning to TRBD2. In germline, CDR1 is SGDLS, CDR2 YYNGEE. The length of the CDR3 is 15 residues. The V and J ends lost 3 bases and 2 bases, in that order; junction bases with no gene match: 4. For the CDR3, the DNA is TGTGCCAGCAGCGGCCTAGCGGGGCTCACAGATACGCAGTATTTT. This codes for CASSGLAGLTDTQYF.

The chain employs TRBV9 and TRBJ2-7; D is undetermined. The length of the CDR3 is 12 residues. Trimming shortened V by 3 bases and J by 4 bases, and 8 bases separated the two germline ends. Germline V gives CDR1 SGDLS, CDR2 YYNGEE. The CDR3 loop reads CASSADGYEQYF. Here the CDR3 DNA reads TGTGCCAGCAGCGCCGACGGATACGAGCAGTACTTC.

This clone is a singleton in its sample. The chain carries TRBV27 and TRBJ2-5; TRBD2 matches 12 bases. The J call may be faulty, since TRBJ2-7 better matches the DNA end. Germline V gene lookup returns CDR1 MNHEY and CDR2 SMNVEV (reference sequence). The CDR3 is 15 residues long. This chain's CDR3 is CASSTTSGRFSEQYF. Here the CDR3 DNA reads TGTGCCAGCAGTACAACTAGCGGGAGGTTCAGCGAGCAGTACTTC.